This T cell receptor beta chain was observed in a study of regulatory T cells in long-lasting Graves disease. Overall study findings and caveats: TRBV28, TRBJ1-2 and TRBJ2-5 emerged as the favored segments in persistent disease. The small sample size may have reduced accuracy.

Time point defined: persistent/refractory GD, antithyroid drugs over 5 years with positive TRAb. Generation of the TCR library employed RNA extracted from PBMCs. CDR3-region Arm-PCR and iRepertoire HTBI primers produced the TCR beta libraries. MiXCR, run by TCRdb on the multiplex PCR reads, gives a single entry per CDR3 protein. This sample has a few hundred thousand distinct CDR3 sequences, with 23% found just once. V was clipped by 3 bases and J by 3 bases, with 6 bases between them. The CDR3 has 13 amino acids. Germline CDR1 reads WSHSY; CDR2 reads SAAADI. This clonotype showed up many times. Its antigen is undetermined.

The chain employs TRBV10-2 and TRBJ2-1; the D is unclear. This specimen consisted of peripheral blood mononuclear cells (PBMCs), obtained when the disease was refractory, from a patient treated with antithyroid drugs. The receptor was isolated from a female donor with Graves disease. The DNA of the CDR3 is TGCGCCAGCAGTGATTCCAGCTACAATGAGCAGTTCTTC. Its translation is CASSDSSYNEQFF.